The 17 T cell receptor beta chains reported below all come from one sample, sequenced in a study of blood T cell repertoires in acute mononucleosis. Produced via immunoSEQ multiplex PCR; TCRdb's table is partial and in-frame only. The sample has 7,800 or so clones; around 25% are singletons. The time point was: acute infectious mononucleosis, at clinical presentation within 2 weeks of symptom onset (visit 1). The sample consisted of EBV YVL epitope tetramer+ CD8+ T cells sorted from PBMCs, taken during acute infectious mononucleosis. Described subset: CD8 T cells binding a tetramer with EBV BRLF1 109-117 peptide (YVL-BR). The receptors come from a woman younger than 35 with infectious mononucleosis caused by EBV.

By its share, this clone is medium-sized. The chain's CDR3 is CASTDDWGVGELFF. CDR3 coding DNA: TGTGCCAGCACCGATGACTGGGGGGTCGGGGAGCTGTTTTTT. This rearrangement joins TRBV14 to TRBJ2-2; a weak D match, TRBD2 (6 bases). V gave up 7 bases and J gave up 7 bases, with 16 bases separating them. CDR3 length: 14 amino acids. CDR1 is SGHDN and CDR2 is FVKESK in the germline V gene.

On this clone itself: This sequence is one base from a far larger clone and is likely a read error. Other DNA variants within this sample encode the same CDR3. This chain joins TRBV11-2 and TRBJ2-2, with 7 positions matching TRBD1. The germline V gene encodes CDR1 SGHAT and CDR2 FQNNGV. The length of the CDR3 is 18 residues. V was clipped by 1 base and J by 3 bases; unmatched bases: 11. The chain's CDR3 is CASSLATIYRGDTGELFF. The CDR3 DNA reads TGTGCCAGCAGCTTAGCCACTATCTACAGGGGAGACACCGGGGAGCTGTTTTTT.

Sample share makes this clone medium-sized. V gene TRBV5-1 combines with J gene TRBJ2-7, with a weak D call TRBD2 (5 bases). The V gene's germline CDR1 is SGHRS and CDR2 YFSETQ. The CDR3 is made up of 13 amino acids. The germline V and J ends were trimmed by 0 bases and 5 bases, with 9 bases remaining between them. The CDR3: CASSLAGSDEQYF. The CDR3 bases are TGCGCCAGCAGCTTGGCGGGGTCGGACGAGCAGTACTTC.

To note about this clone: A read error is the likely source, as a far larger clone sits one nucleotide away. The chain employs TRBV7-8 and TRBJ2-4; possible D gene TRBD1, 6 bases. Germline lookup yields CDR1 SGHVS and CDR2 FQNEAQ. The CDR3 has 14 residues. In DNA form, the CDR3 reads TGTGCCAGCAGCTGGGCAGGGGCCAAAAACATTCAGCACTTC. It yields the protein CASSWAGAKNIQHF.

This clone was seen at least ten times. This chain connects TRBV7-3 to TRBJ2-7; no reliable D call. CDR1 and CDR2 (germline): SGHTA, FQGTGA. V lost 5 bases and J 0 bases, leaving 14 bases between the germline ends. This CDR3 contains 15 residues. The CDR3 DNA reads TGTGCCAGCAGCCTCGCCGGGCCAAGCTCCTACGAGCAGTACTTC. Its translation is CASSLAGPSSYEQYF.

The V and J genes are TRBV29-1 and TRBJ1-6, with 9 bases lining up with TRBD1. Losses at the gene ends were 6 bases for V and 8 bases for J; bases not matched to a gene: 5. The length of the CDR3 is 13 residues. Germline CDR1 and CDR2: SQVTM and ANQGSEA. The CDR3: CSVWTGEDSPLHF. In nucleotides, the CDR3 is TGCAGCGTATGGACAGGGGAGGATTCACCCCTCCACTTT.

In its sample, this clone was seen a few times. The likely explanation is a read error, given a far larger clone one base away. The same CDR3 arises from other DNA sequences in this sample as well. CDR3 nucleotide sequence: TGTGCGAGCAGACCCCTCCTCGGGGGGGCCATGGAGCAGTTCTTC. It translates to CASRPLLGGAMEQFF. The rearrangement joins TRBV6-5 to TRBJ2-1; 8 nucleotides agree with TRBD2. The CDR3 has 15 residues. The V gene's germline CDR1 is MNHEY and CDR2 SVGAGI.

This chain joins TRBV10-3 and TRBJ2-3, with a weak D call TRBD1 (6 bases). This CDR3 has 13 amino acids. V lost 10 bases, J lost 1 base, and 12 bases lay in between. CDR1 is ENHRY and CDR2 is SYGVKD in the germline V gene. CDR3 loop: CASTGLGTDTQYF. The CDR3 nucleotides read TGTGCCAGTACAGGGTTGGGCACAGATACGCAGTATTTT.

This chain connects TRBV5-1 to TRBJ2-7; TRBD2 might be the D (5 bases). The J call is uncertain, as TRBJ2-1 better fits the DNA end. The CDR3 has 13 residues. Looked up from germline, CDR1 is SGHRS and CDR2 is YFSETQ. The CDR3 loop is CASSLAGSGEQFF. In nucleotides, the CDR3 is TGCGCCAGCAGCTTGGCTGGATCGGGAGAGCAGTTCTTC.

The sample holds many counts of this clone. The identical CDR3 is also encoded by other nucleotide sequences in the sample. This chain connects TRBV6-6 to TRBJ2-5; the match to TRBD1 covers 7 bases. Germline V gene data show CDR1 as MNHNY and CDR2 as SVGAGI (reference sequence). The V gene end was trimmed by 4 bases and the J gene end by 5 bases; junction bases not matched to a gene: 10. This CDR3 region has 15 residues. This chain's CDR3 is CASSSLTGSGETQYF. In DNA, the CDR3 is TGTGCCAGCAGTTCATTGACAGGGTCTGGGGAGACCCAGTACTTC.

The sample holds a few counts of this clone. The rearrangement uses TRBV6-1 and TRBJ2-7; TRBD1 is a possible D gene (6 bases). Trimming pared 6 bases from V and 3 bases from J, leaving 9 bases between. Germline lookup yields CDR1 MNHNS and CDR2 SASEGT. This CDR3 spans 12 amino acids. The DNA of the CDR3 is TGTGCCAGCAGCATGGACAGCTACGAGCAGTACTTC. Encoded protein: CASSMDSYEQYF.

This clone was counted only a few times. A far larger clone differs by one base, so this is likely a read error. The chain employs TRBV5-1 and TRBJ1-2, with 9 bases aligning to TRBD1. The CDR3 consists of 16 residues. CDR1 and CDR2 (germline): SGHRS, YFSETQ. Trimming cost V 0 bases and J 3 bases; bases outside gene matches: 6. The CDR3 coding sequence is TGCGCCAGCAGCTTGGATCTGGGACAGGGCGACTATGGCTACACCTTC. Its protein product is CASSLDLGQGDYGYTF.

With respect to this clone: This is likely an artifact of a read error, given a far larger clone one base away. The chain carries TRBV6-1 and TRBJ2-1; possible D gene TRBD2, 5 bases. This CDR3 has 15 residues. Germline assignment: CDR1 MNHNS and CDR2 SASEGT. The V gene lost 3 bases and the J gene lost 2 bases, with 11 bases spanning the gap. Written as DNA, the CDR3 is TGTGCCAGCAGTGATTACCTAGCTCCCTACAATGAGCAGTTCTTC. It specifies CASSDYLAPYNEQFF.

As to this clone: This may come from a read error, since a much larger clone is one base off. The rearrangement links TRBV11-3 to TRBJ2-7, with no clear D. Per germline, CDR1 SGHNT and CDR2 YENEEA. This CDR3 comprises 13 residues. The CDR3 loop reads CASSQDPSYEQYF. The CDR3 coding sequence is TGCGCCAGCAGCCAAGACCCCAGCTACGAGCAGTACTTC.

The V call is TRBV25-1, the J call TRBJ2-5; a possible D gene is TRBD2 (6 bases). Germline loops: CDR1 MGHDK, CDR2 SYGVNS. The CDR3 totals 15 residues. Trimming cost V 5 bases and J 5 bases, with 18 bases left between them. The CDR3 DNA is TGTGCCAGCAGTTTTTACGCGGGACCAGGGGAGACCCAGTACTTC. Translation: CASSFYAGPGETQYF.

This clone has just a few counts. The gene calls are TRBV27 and TRBJ2-2; D unresolved. This CDR3 is built from 14 residues. Germline V CDR1 and CDR2: MNHEY, SMNVEV (reference sequence). Trimming removed 10 bases at V and 5 bases at J, with 17 bases between. The CDR3 here is CAIAPLLGTGELFF. CDR3 nucleotide sequence: TGTGCCATCGCCCCCCTCCTCGGTACCGGGGAGCTGTTTTTT.

The chain couples TRBV7-6 to TRBJ2-5; TRBD1 aligns across 7 bases. The J call is doubtful: the DNA matches TRBJ2-7 better. CDR1 is SGHVS, CDR2 FNYEAQ, per germline. The CDR3 covers 16 residues. This CDR3 is CASSTYRDSLSYEQYF. In DNA, the CDR3 is TGTGCCAGCAGCACATACCGGGACAGTCTCTCCTACGAGCAGTACTTC.